The present entry profiles one TCR beta chain with its context. V gave up 6 bases and J gave up 5 bases, with 11 bases separating them. The CDR3 spans 13 residues. Germline CDR1 and CDR2: MDHEN and SYDVKM. This entry comes from a study of blood T cell repertoires in COVID-19. Background on the study: The study drew acute and convalescent COVID-19 samples from the United States, Italy and Spain. The analysed material was cDNA or gDNA that came from T cells, B-cell-depleted T cells, or PBMCs.

Profiling relied on immunoSEQ multiplex PCR, and the TCRdb table lists in-frame clones only, not all of them. The table has around 84,000 clones, around four fifths seen once. The sample comprised peripheral blood. The chain recombines TRBV28 with TRBJ1-5, with D perhaps TRBD1 (5 bases). The TCR was taken from a man aged 80 or over with active or convalescent COVID-19. This CDR3 reads CASSSPGDQPQHF. The CDR3 coding sequence is TGTGCCAGCAGCTCCCCGGGGGATCAGCCCCAGCATTTT.